Following are 21 T cell receptor beta chains from one sample sequenced in a study of control samples from healthy donors and cancer patients. This table comes from immunoSEQ multiplex PCR, and its TCRdb copy is limited to in-frame clones, with some not included. Of under 30,000 clones listed, about 90% are singletons. The sample was formalin-fixed, paraffin-embedded tissue. These receptors were obtained from a female donor with melanoma.

This chain joins TRBV6-5 and TRBJ2-7; 8 bases are a match to TRBD1. V lost 4 bases to trimming and J lost 2 bases; unmatched junction nucleotides: 7. Per the germline V gene, CDR1 is MNHEY and CDR2 is SVGAGI. CDR3 length: 15 amino acids. CDR3: CASSLGQVNTYEQYF. CDR3 bases: TGTGCCAGCAGTTTGGGACAGGTAAATACCTACGAGCAGTACTTC.

V and J are TRBV6-4 and TRBJ2-5, with TRBD2 matching 12 bases. Unmatched junction bases numbered 11, after V lost 3 bases and J lost 3 bases. CDR1 is MRHNA, CDR2 SNTAGT, per germline. The CDR3 runs to 18 residues. In nucleotides, the CDR3 is TGTGCCAGCAGTGATTCGCTAGCGGGAGGGCCACGGGAAGAGACCCAGTACTTC. Protein product: CASSDSLAGGPREETQYF.

This rearrangement joins TRBV25-1 to TRBJ2-1; D not resolved. The CDR3 runs 12 residues. The ends were cut back, 8 bases at V and 4 bases at J, with 9 bases in the middle. CDR1 is MGHDK, CDR2 SYGVNS, per germline. The CDR3: CASSPFYNEQFF. CDR3 DNA: TGTGCCAGCTCCCCTTTTTACAATGAGCAGTTCTTC. The full variable domain, rest sourced from reference TRBV25-1 and TRBJ2-1, is EADIYQTPRYLVIGTGKKITLECSQTMGHDKMYWYQQDPGMELHLIHYSYGVNSTEKGDLSSESTVSRIRTEHFPLTLESARPSHTSQYLCASSPFYNEQFFGPGTRLTVL.

The chain uses TRBV6-5 and TRBJ1-2, with D perhaps matching TRBD1 (5 bases). Germline V gene sequence: CDR1 MNHEY, CDR2 SVGAGI. Trimming removed 4 bases from V and 4 bases from J, with 7 bases in between. This CDR3 contains 12 residues. CDR3 coding DNA: TGTGCCAGCAGTTTCGGGACCTATGGCTACACCTTC. Translation: CASSFGTYGYTF.

The chain recombines TRBV7-7 with TRBJ2-7; 7 bases match TRBD2. V gave up 2 bases and J gave up 1 base; unmatched junction bases: 5. The CDR3 sequence is 15 residues long. Germline loops: CDR1 SSHAT, CDR2 FNYEAQ (reference sequence). The CDR3 reads CASSLYVGGSYEQYF. As DNA, the CDR3 is TGTGCCAGCAGCTTATATGTGGGAGGGTCCTACGAGCAGTACTTC.

This rearrangement joins TRBV10-3 to TRBJ1-2; 8 nucleotides line up with TRBD1. The ends lost 4 bases at V and 4 bases at J; junction bases unmatched: 2. Germline CDR1 is ENHRY and CDR2 is SYGVKD. The CDR3 is made up of 13 amino acids. The CDR3 sequence is CAISGQGAYGYTF. As DNA, the CDR3 is TGTGCCATCAGTGGCCAGGGGGCCTATGGCTACACCTTC.

This chain's CDR3 is CASSQEGTINTEAFF. The DNA for the CDR3 is TGCGCCAGCAGCCAAGAGGGCACAATCAACACTGAAGCTTTCTTT. This rearrangement joins TRBV4-1 to TRBJ1-1, with no clear D. Trimming took off 0 bases at V and 2 bases at J, with 10 bases between the two ends. CDR3 length equals 15 residues. Germline V CDR1 and CDR2: MGHRA, YSYEKL.

The V and J genes are TRBV27 and TRBJ1-6; D remains ambiguous. Germline CDR1 reads MNHEY; CDR2 reads SMNVEV (reference sequence). Trimming removed 5 bases at V and 10 bases at J, with 12 bases between. The CDR3 has 13 residues. The DNA for the CDR3 is TGTGCCAGCAGTCCGAGTCTGAACTCACCCCTCCACTTT. Encoded protein: CASSPSLNSPLHF.

The chain employs TRBV9 and TRBJ1-2; weak D call: TRBD1 (5 bases). The V end was cut by 0 bases, the J end by 2 bases, with 11 bases between. The CDR3 spans 15 residues. CDR1 and CDR2 (germline): SGDLS, YYNGEE. The CDR3 region has the DNA TGTGCCAGCAGCGTAGACGGGGCGCGGAACTATGGCTACACCTTC. As protein: CASSVDGARNYGYTF.

The J gene is TRBJ2-2, the V gene TRBV18, with D possibly TRBD2 on 5 matching bases. The CDR3 extends over 14 amino acids. Germline CDR1 KGHSH, CDR2 LQKENI. Trimming cost V 10 bases and J 1 base, with 13 bases left between them. The CDR3 nucleotides are TGTGCCACCACTTCGGGGAAGAACACCGGGGAGCTGTTTTTT. Its translation: CATTSGKNTGELFF. Full variable domain (rest looked up from reference TRBV18 and TRBJ2-2): NAGVMQNPRHLVRRRGQEARLRCSPMKGHSHVYWYRQLPEEGLKFMVYLQKENIIDESGMPKERFSAEFPKEGPSILRIQQVVRGDSAAYFCATTSGKNTGELFFGEGSRLTVL.

This clone was seen a handful of times. The gene calls are TRBV5-4 and TRBJ1-4; 7 bases match TRBD1. This CDR3 is 14 amino acids long. The V and J ends lost 7 bases and 12 bases, in that order; junction bases with no gene match: 15. Germline V gene data show CDR1 as SGHNT and CDR2 as YYREEE (reference sequence). This chain's CDR3 is CASRTGTDSLELFF. CDR3 coding DNA: TGTGCCAGCCGCACCGGGACAGACTCCTTAGAACTGTTTTTT.

The chain uses TRBV2 and TRBJ2-1; 10 nucleotides line up with TRBD2. There are 15 residues in the CDR3. Per the germline V gene, CDR1 is SNHLY and CDR2 is FYNNEI. Unmatched junction bases numbered 3, after V lost 0 bases and J lost 7 bases. In DNA, the CDR3 is TGTGCCAGCAGTGAAGCAGCGGGAGGGCCGAATGAGCAGTTCTTC. As protein: CASSEAAGGPNEQFF.

The CDR3 region is CATSRETGRGSYEQYF. The CDR3 coding sequence is TGTGCCACCAGCAGAGAGACGGGTCGGGGCTCCTACGAGCAGTACTTC. The V gene is TRBV15, the J gene TRBJ2-7; possibly TRBD2 for D (5 bases). There are 16 residues in the CDR3. CDR1 and CDR2 (germline): LNHNV, YYDKDF (reference sequence). With 0 bases removed from V and 0 bases from J, the gap between germline ends came to 12 bases.

The J gene is TRBJ1-3, the V gene TRBV9; unclear D gene. With 2 bases removed from V and 0 bases from J, the gap between germline ends came to 6 bases. Per germline, CDR1 SGDLS and CDR2 YYNGEE. The length of the CDR3 is 14 residues. As DNA, the CDR3 is TGTGCCAGCAGCGTCTACTCCTCTGGAAACACCATATATTTT. Its translation is CASSVYSSGNTIYF.

This rearrangement joins TRBV19 to TRBJ2-3; D gene unclear. CDR1 LNHDA and CDR2 SQIVND come from the germline V gene (reference sequence). Between the trimmed V and J ends, which lost 5 bases and 8 bases, there was a span of 17 bases. This CDR3 comprises 14 residues. The CDR3 bases are TGTGCCAGTAGTCCGATCCGACTTGGCGGTACGCAGTATTTT. Protein: CASSPIRLGGTQYF.

The chain couples TRBV5-6 to TRBJ1-3; possibly TRBD1 for D (5 bases). The CDR3 loop spans 14 amino acids. V lost 1 base to trimming and J lost 3 bases, with 8 bases between them. Germline V gene sequence: CDR1 SGHDT, CDR2 YYEEEE. CDR3 nucleotide sequence: TGTGCCAGCAGCTTGATGAGGGGTGGAAACACCATATATTTT. Amino acids: CASSLMRGGNTIYF.

This clone was detected only a few times. This chain joins TRBV6-5 and TRBJ2-3; D is ambiguous. V was clipped by 6 bases and J by 1 base, with 8 bases between them. CDR1 is MNHEY and CDR2 is SVGAGI in the germline V gene. This CDR3 has 13 residues. The CDR3 DNA reads as TGTGCCAGCAGGGCAGGAGGCACAGATACGCAGTATTTT. This encodes CASRAGGTDTQYF.

V and J are TRBV19 and TRBJ1-2; D unresolved. V was pared by 5 bases and J by 0 bases, with 7 bases between. Germline V CDR1 and CDR2: LNHDA, SQIVND (reference sequence). The CDR3 loop spans 13 amino acids. CDR3 residues: CASSFDTNYGYTF. The CDR3 region has the DNA TGTGCCAGTAGTTTCGATACTAACTATGGCTACACCTTC.

The chain links TRBV11-3 to TRBJ2-1; 8 bases map to TRBD2. The CDR3 has 15 amino acids. Germline CDR1 is SGHNT and CDR2 is YENEEA. Trimming removed 0 bases from V and 7 bases from J; junction bases left unmatched: 5. CDR3 coding DNA: TGTGCCAGCAGCTTAGAAAGCGGGAGAGGGAATGAGCAGTTCTTC. Protein: CASSLESGRGNEQFF.

This clone has only a few counts. This chain connects TRBV25-1 to TRBJ2-5; TRBD2 matches 10 bases. Germline-derived CDR1 and CDR2 are MGHDK and SYGVNS. The CDR3 spans 15 residues. The ends lost 3 bases at V and 4 bases at J; junction bases unmatched: 5. This CDR3 is CASSDPSSGRETQYF. The CDR3 coding sequence is TGTGCCAGCAGTGACCCCTCTAGCGGGAGAGAGACCCAGTACTTC.

The rearrangement links TRBV6-4 to TRBJ1-2, with TRBD1 identical over 8 bases. Germline trimming cut 0 bases from V and 8 bases from J; bases unmatched to any gene: 5. CDR3 size: 14 residues. CDR1 is MRHNA and CDR2 is SNTAGT in the germline V gene. The CDR3, as DNA: TGTGCCAGCAGTGACTCGTTCAGGGGGCGAGGCTACACCTTC. This gives the protein CASSDSFRGRGYTF.